Listed below are T cell receptor beta chains from one sample, sequenced in a study of cytomegalovirus exposure and HLA in healthy donors. Clones were sequenced by immunoSEQ multiplex PCR, and TCRdb holds only the in-frame ones, with some missing. The sample gives about 73,000 clones, 85% to 95% of which show up once; less than 4% is in the top ten. Sequenced material: PBMCs. The receptors come from a man aged 18 to 29 in good health and CMV-seronegative. Each CDR3 is given with its conserved first and last residue. D genes are given only for firm matches. A row's size may be missing; if present it is once, few, many or a size class.

NA | TRBJ2-3 | NA | TRBV29-1 | TGCAGCGCAGACGAACGGGGCACAGATACGCAGTATTTT | CSADERGTDTQYF
NA | TRBJ2-2 | NA | TRBV4-2 | TGTGCCAGCAGCCATTCAACTGAGACCGGGGAGCTGTTTTTT | CASSHSTETGELFF
NA | TRBJ1-2 | NA | TRBV5-4 | TGTGCCAGCAGCCCAAGTGGACAATCTAACTATGGCTACACCTTC | CASSPSGQSNYGYTF
TRBD1 | TRBJ1-1 | NA | TRBV27 | TGTGCCAGCTATCGACAGGGACACACTGAAGCTTTCTTT | CASYRQGHTEAFF
NA | TRBJ1-2 | NA | TRBV27 | TGTGCCAGCAGTTTATCGACTGGAAGGGGCGGCTACACCTTC | CASSLSTGRGGYTF
NA | TRBJ2-7 | once | TRBV9 | TGTGCCAGCAGCCCTACGGACTTAGCCTACGAGCAGTACTTC | CASSPTDLAYEQYF
NA | TRBJ1-2 | NA | TRBV4-1 | TGCGCCAGCAGCCGCAACGGGCAGGGTACGGAGGGCTACACCTTC | CASSRNGQGTEGYTF
TRBD1 | TRBJ1-2 | NA | TRBV6-4 | TGTGCCAGCAGTGACTCGACAGGGAACGGCTACACCTTC | CASSDSTGNGYTF
TRBD2 | TRBJ2-3 | NA | TRBV9 | TGTGCCAGCAGCGTATCTAGCGGGGGGAAGGATACGCAGTATTTT | CASSVSSGGKDTQYF
NA | TRBJ2-7 | NA | TRBV6-6 | TGTGCCAGCAGTCCGGTTGTAAACGAGCAGTACTTC | CASSPVVNEQYF
TRBD1 | TRBJ2-5 | NA | TRBV7-9 | TGTGCCAGCAGCCCAACCGGGACAGGGCAAGAGACCCAGTACTTC | CASSPTGTGQETQYF
NA | TRBJ1-1 | NA | TRBV4-3 | TGCGCCAGCAGCCAATTCCCAGGGCCAGCTTTCTTT | CASSQFPGPAFF
NA | TRBJ1-5 | NA | TRBV6-6 | TGTGCCAGCACCGGACAGCCCGGCCAGCCCCAGCATTTT | CASTGQPGQPQHF
TRBD1 | TRBJ2-5 | NA | TRBV6-5 | TGTGCCAGCAGTCTGGGGACAGGGATACAAGAGACCCAGTACTTC | CASSLGTGIQETQYF
NA | TRBJ1-1 | NA | TRBV6-1 | TGTGCCAGCAGTGTTTCAGTGAACACTGAAGCTTTCTTT | CASSVSVNTEAFF
NA | TRBJ1-4 | once | TRBV4-1 | TGCGCCAGCAGCCAAGATGGGGGGGCGGGGGCGGCGGATGAAAAACTGTTTTTT | CASSQDGGAGAADEKLFF
NA | TRBJ2-1 | NA | TRBV5-1 | TGCGCCAGCAGCTTTGACGGGATTTACAATGAGCAGTTCTTC | CASSFDGIYNEQFF
NA | TRBJ2-1 | NA | TRBV21-1 | TGTGCCAGCAGCAAGGGACAGGGAAGGGACAATGAGCAGTTCTTC | CASSKGQGRDNEQFF
NA | TRBJ2-1 | once | TRBV7-9 | TGTGCCAGCAGCTTCCCACAGACCAATGAGCAGTTCTTC | CASSFPQTNEQFF
NA | TRBJ1-1 | NA | TRBV15 | TGTGCCACCAGCAGAGATAAGTTGGGGGGTGGATCCACTGAAGCTTTCTTT | CATSRDKLGGGSTEAFF
NA | TRBJ2-4 | NA | TRBV28 | TGTGCCAGCAGTTCCCAAGGACTAGCCAAAAACATTCAGTACTTC | CASSSQGLAKNIQYF
NA | TRBJ1-5 | once | TRBV29-1 | TGCAGCGTTCTCGGGGATAGCAATCAGCCCCAGCATTTT | CSVLGDSNQPQHF
TRBD2 | TRBJ2-1 | NA | TRBV6-1 | TGTGCCAGCAGTGCCGGGACTAGGTCCAATGAGCAGTTCTTC | CASSAGTRSNEQFF
NA | TRBJ2-1 | once | TRBV9 | TGTGCCAGCAGCTCCGGGACACTGATTGAGCAGTTCTTC | CASSSGTLIEQFF
NA | TRBJ1-1 | NA | TRBV10-3 | TGTGCCACCGGGGGGATGGGCGGTGGGAACACTGAAGCTTTCTTT | CATGGMGGGNTEAFF
NA | TRBJ2-2 | once | TRBV30 | TGTGCCGCGACAGAGAACACCGGGGAGCTGTTTTTT | CAATENTGELFF
TRBD1 | TRBJ2-6 | NA | TRBV7-8 | TGTGCCAGCAGCTCCGGTCGGGGACAGCCTTCCTCTGGGGCCAACGTCCTGACTTTC | CASSSGRGQPSSGANVLTF
NA | TRBJ1-2 | NA | TRBV19 | TGTGCCAGTAAGGGGTCCCATGGCTACACCTTC | CASKGSHGYTF
TRBD1 | TRBJ1-2 | NA | TRBV16 | TGTGCCAGCGGACCGGGACAGAACTATGGCTACACCTTC | CASGPGQNYGYTF
TRBD1 | TRBJ1-3 | NA | TRBV19 | TGTGCCAGTAGTTCCCGGACAGGGAGGGGAAACACCATATATTTT | CASSSRTGRGNTIYF
TRBD1 | TRBJ2-7 | NA | TRBV28 | TGTGCCAGCAGCCCCACAGGGGGCAGGGCCGAGCAGTACTTC | CASSPTGGRAEQYF
NA | TRBJ2-1 | NA | TRBV4-3 | TGCGCCAGCAGCCAAGATTCCCCTAGCTCGGGCGAGCAGTTCTTC | CASSQDSPSSGEQFF
TRBD2 | TRBJ2-1 | NA | TRBV4-1 | TGCGCCAGCAGCCAAGGGGCGGGGGGGCAGGTTTTGGATGAGCAGTTCTTC | CASSQGAGGQVLDEQFF
TRBD2 | TRBJ2-1 | once | TRBV18 | TGTGCCAGCTCACCACCGGCTAGCGGGGTATCCGATGAGCAGTTCTTC | CASSPPASGVSDEQFF
NA | TRBJ2-7 | NA | TRBV7-9 | TGTGCCAGCAGGTTGACAGAGAGCTCCTACGAGCAGTACTTC | CASRLTESSYEQYF
NA | TRBJ2-3 | once | TRBV10-3 | TGTGCCATCAGGAAGACAGGAGAGGGCACAGATACGCAGTATTTT | CAIRKTGEGTDTQYF